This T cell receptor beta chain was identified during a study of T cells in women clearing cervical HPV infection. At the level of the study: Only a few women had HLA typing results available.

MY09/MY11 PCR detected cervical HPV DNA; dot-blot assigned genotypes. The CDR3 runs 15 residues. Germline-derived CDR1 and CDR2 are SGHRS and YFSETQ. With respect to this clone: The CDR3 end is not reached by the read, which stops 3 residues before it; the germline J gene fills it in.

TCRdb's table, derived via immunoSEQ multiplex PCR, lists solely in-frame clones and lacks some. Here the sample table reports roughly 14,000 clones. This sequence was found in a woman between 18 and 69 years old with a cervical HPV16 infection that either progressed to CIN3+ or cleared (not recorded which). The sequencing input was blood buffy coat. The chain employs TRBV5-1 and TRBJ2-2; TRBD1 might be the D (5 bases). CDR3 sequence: CASSLEGGAEEKLFF. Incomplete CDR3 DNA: TGCGCCAGCAGCTTGGAGGGTGGGGCCGAGGAAAAG. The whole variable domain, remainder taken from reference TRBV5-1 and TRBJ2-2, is KAGVTQTPRYLIKTRGQQVTLSCSPISGHRSVSWYQQTPGQGLQFLFEYFSETQRNKGNFPGRFSGRQFSNSRSEMNVSTLELGDSALYLCASSLEGGAEEKLFFGEGSRLTVL.